One sample yielded the 24 T cell receptor beta chains listed below, sequenced in a study of tumor and adjacent non-tumor tissue in lung cancer. The library came from three nested PCR rounds adapted from ARM-PCR protocols. MiXCR, run by TCRdb on the multiplex PCR reads, gives a single entry per CDR3 protein. The data show about 82,000 distinct CDR3 sequences, roughly 73% seen once. The template was RNA from unsorted bulk tissue. Specimen: lung tumor tissue. These receptors all come from a woman aged 45-65 years with non-small cell lung cancer.

Note on this clonotype: This could be a read error, since a much larger clone is one nucleotide away. This chain uses TRBV20-1 with TRBJ2-1, with D possibly TRBD2 on 5 matching bases. Germline loops: CDR1 DFQATT, CDR2 SNEGSKA (reference sequence). The CDR3 runs to 15 residues. Trimming cost V 0 bases and J 4 bases, with 13 bases left between them. This CDR3 is CSAREAGEVYNEQFF. Written as DNA, the CDR3 is TGCAGTGCTAGAGAGGCGGGTGAAGTATACAATGAGCAGTTCTTC.

In the case of this clonotype: At one of its ends the junction is not consistent with the germline gene, which may arise from a read error. The chain has TRBV11-2 and TRBJ2-2; weak D call: TRBD2 (6 bases). Germline V CDR1 and CDR2: SGHAT, FQNNGV. This CDR3 contains 14 residues. The CDR3 protein is CASRSRTPTGGLFF. CDR3 bases: TGTGCCAGCCGCTCCAGGACTCCAACCGGGGGGCTGTTTTTT.

Concerning this clonotype itself: The CDR3 does not close with the conserved phenylalanine or tryptophan, likely indicating a read error. The J gene is TRBJ2-2, the V gene TRBV11-3; no clear D. This CDR3 spans 12 amino acids. The germline gives CDR1 SGHNT, CDR2 YENEEA. CDR3 in DNA: TGTACCAGCAGCTTAGTTTACGGGGAGCTGTTTTCT. This sequence encodes CTSSLVYGELFS.

On this clonotype itself: Here the CDR3 omits its conserved ending phenylalanine or tryptophan, so a read error is the likely source. This chain links TRBV6-1 with TRBJ2-3, with a tentative D call TRBD1 (5 bases). Trimming removed 2 bases from V and 6 bases from J, with 15 bases in between. Germline CDR1 is MNHNS and CDR2 is SASEGT. The CDR3 is made up of 15 amino acids. The CDR3 is CASSETPTGVDTQYY. CDR3 sequence (DNA): TGTGCCAGCAGTGAAACTCCTACAGGAGTTGATACGCAGTATTAT.

To note about this clonotype: The junction shows a germline mismatch at one end, possibly a read error. The J gene is TRBJ2-7, the V gene TRBV29-1; D remains ambiguous. Germline V gives CDR1 SQVTM, CDR2 ANQGSEA. There are 13 residues in the CDR3. The chain's CDR3 is CSTSLSEPYKQYF. The CDR3 DNA is TGCAGCACCAGTCTCAGTGAACCCTACAAGCAGTACTTC.

Comment on this clonotype: A much larger clone is a single base away; this may be a read error. This chain links TRBV20-1 with TRBJ2-7, with D hard to call. The length of the CDR3 is 10 residues. Looked up from germline, CDR1 is DFQATT and CDR2 is SNEGSKA (reference sequence). The CDR3 region has the DNA TGCACTGCTAGAGTCGAAGAGCAGTACTTC. Protein: CTARVEEQYF.

As concerns this clonotype: This may come from a read error, since a much larger clone is one base off. The chain employs TRBV20-1 and TRBJ2-7; TRBD2 aligns across 8 bases. The germline gives CDR1 DFQATT, CDR2 SNEGSKA (reference sequence). This CDR3 region has 12 residues. CDR3 DNA sequence: TGCAGTGCAATGACTAGCGAGTACGAGCACTACTTC. Amino acids: CSAMTSEYEHYF.

There are a few counts of this clonotype. This may be a read error, as it is one base from a much larger clone. This sequence joins TRBV7-9 and TRBJ2-1; weak D call: TRBD1 (6 bases). Germline V lookup: CDR1 SEHNR, CDR2 FQNEAQ (reference sequence). The CDR3 consists of 13 residues. V lost 1 base and J 12 bases, leaving 13 bases between the germline ends. This CDR3 reads CASSLEQGLGQFF. The CDR3 region has the DNA TGTGCCAGCAGCTTAGAACAGGGCCTCGGGCAGTTCTTC.

To note about this clonotype: A much larger clone lies a single base off, so this may be a read error. The V and J genes are TRBV6-4 and TRBJ2-1; TRBD2 is a possible D gene (5 bases). V was trimmed by 3 bases and J by 5 bases, leaving 11 bases between them. Germline V CDR1 and CDR2: MRHNA, SNTAGT. The CDR3 contains 14 residues. As DNA, the CDR3 is TGTGCCAGCAGTGAGGAGGTGGAGAACAATGAGCAGTTCTTC. As protein: CASSEEVENNEQFF.

Many counts were recorded for this clonotype. The CDR3, as DNA: TGTGCCAGCAGTTTGGCCGGGACGTCCCCCTACAATGAGCAGTTCTTC. Its protein is CASSLAGTSPYNEQFF. This sequence joins TRBV28 and TRBJ2-1; D may correspond to TRBD1 or TRBD2 (5 bases each). Looked up from germline, CDR1 is MDHEN and CDR2 is SYDVKM. The CDR3 is 16 residues long. Trimming took 3 bases from V and 2 from J, leaving 14 bases between them.

For this clonotype: Relative to the germline gene, one junction end is altered; a read error may explain this. The rearrangement uses TRBV11-3 and TRBJ2-7, with D perhaps matching TRBD2 (5 bases). Germline V gives CDR1 SGHNT, CDR2 YENEEA. The CDR3 loop spans 16 amino acids. This CDR3 is CASSLDGNSEFYEQYF. The CDR3 DNA sequence: TGTGCCAGCAGTTTAGATGGGAATAGCGAATTTTACGAGCAGTACTTC.

This clonotype was observed once. A read error may be the cause here, since a much bigger clone is one base away. The chain couples TRBV5-1 to TRBJ2-2, with 8 bases matching TRBD2. Trimming removed 4 bases from V and 8 bases from J; junction bases left unmatched: 13. Germline-derived CDR1 and CDR2 are SGHRS and YFSETQ. The CDR3 has 16 residues. CDR3 DNA sequence: TGCGCCAGCAGCCCAGCGACTAGCGAGACGTTTGGGGAGCTGTTTTTT. Residues: CASSPATSETFGELFF.

As concerns this clonotype: This may stem from a read error, because a much larger clone lies one nucleotide away. The gene calls are TRBV20-1 and TRBJ2-3, with TRBD2 matching 7 bases. The CDR3 totals 14 residues. The germline gives CDR1 DFQATT, CDR2 SNEGSKA (reference sequence). V trimming: 4 bases; J trimming: 6 bases; junction bases outside the gene matches: 10. CDR3 region: CSAKIGTKADTQYF. CDR3 DNA: TGCAGTGCTAAAATAGGGACTAAGGCCGATACGCAGTATTTT.

Worth noting for this clonotype: Sequence at one end of the junction differs from germline and may be a read error. The chain joins TRBV20-1 to TRBJ2-5; no definite D call. Germline loops: CDR1 DFQATT, CDR2 SNEGSKA (reference sequence). CDR3 length: 14 residues. Here the CDR3 reads CSASTWTNQETQHF. DNA of the CDR3: TGCAGCGCTAGTACTTGGACCAACCAAGAGACCCAGCACTTC.

The chain couples TRBV12-3 or TRBV12-4 to TRBJ1-2, with a possible D match to TRBD1 (5 bases). Deletions cut 6 bases from V and 10 bases from J, with 18 bases between. The CDR3 spans 13 residues. CDR3 coding DNA: TGTGCCAGCAGCCTAGGGAGGGCACAGGACTACACCTTC. Translated, it gives CASSLGRAQDYTF.

This clonotype was seen a single time. One base away lies a much larger clone, so this may be a sequencing read error. V usage is TRBV6-6 and J usage is TRBJ1-2, with 7 bases that match TRBD1. Germline loops: CDR1 MNHNY, CDR2 SVGAGI (reference sequence). The CDR3 spans 14 residues. CDR3 sequence: CASSLGTANYSYTF. CDR3 in DNA: TGTGCCAGCAGTCTTGGGACAGCTAACTATAGCTACACCTTC.

This clonotype has a count of ten or more. V gene TRBV11-2 combines with J gene TRBJ2-1, with D perhaps given as TRBD1 or TRBD2 (5 bases each). Germline V gene lookup returns CDR1 SGHAT and CDR2 FQNNGV. Deletions cut 1 base from V and 8 bases from J, with 21 bases between. This CDR3 region has 17 residues. The CDR3 is CASSLGWGSVRSDEQFF. The CDR3 DNA follows: TGTGCCAGCAGCTTAGGGTGGGGGTCGGTCCGCTCGGATGAGCAGTTCTTC.

Concerning this clonotype: A read error may account for a junction end that differs from germline. This chain connects TRBV6-1 to TRBJ1-4; a weak D match, TRBD1 (6 bases). Germline assignment: CDR1 MNHNS and CDR2 SASEGT. The CDR3 length is 13 residues. This CDR3 is CASSGQTDEKLFF. For the CDR3, the DNA is TGTGCTAGCAGTGGACAGACCGATGAAAAACTGTTTTTT.

This clonotype has a count of ten or more. The chain joins TRBV6-5 to TRBJ2-2, with a tentative D call TRBD1 (5 bases). The germline gives CDR1 MNHEY, CDR2 SVGAGI. The CDR3 totals 14 residues. The ends were cut back, 0 bases at V and 6 bases at J, with 8 bases in the middle. For the CDR3, the DNA is TGTGCCAGCAGTTACTCAGGGGTTGCCGGGGAGCTGTTTTTT. It yields the protein CASSYSGVAGELFF.

This clonotype appeared many times. The rearrangement links TRBV7-9 to TRBJ2-3; TRBD2 matches 12 bases. CDR1 and CDR2 (germline): SEHNR, FQNEAQ (reference sequence). V lost 3 bases, J lost 1 base, and 11 bases stayed unmatched. The CDR3 length is 19 residues. DNA of the CDR3: TGTGCCAGCAGCTTTCCGACTAGCGGGGGCGGCGGGGGCACAGATACGCAGTATTTT. Encoded protein: CASSFPTSGGGGGTDTQYF.

Concerning this clonotype itself: The CDR3 carries no conserved terminal phenylalanine or tryptophan, so it likely arises from a read error. The chain uses TRBV11-1 and TRBJ2-2, with D possibly TRBD2 on 5 matching bases. The CDR3 runs to 18 residues. From germline, CDR1 is SGHAT and CDR2 FQDESV (reference sequence). As DNA, the CDR3 is TGTGCCAGCAGCTTCAGAGCGTGGGCTCAGTTGAACACCGGGGATCTGTTTTCT. Residues: CASSFRAWAQLNTGDLFS.

This clonotype was found once. An end of the junction does not agree with germline; a read error may underlie this. The rearrangement links TRBV28 to TRBJ1-1; TRBD1 might be the D (5 bases). The CDR3 is 13 amino acids. CDR1 MDHEN and CDR2 SYDVKM come from the germline V gene. The DNA for the CDR3 is TGTGCCAGCAGTTCTTTTCTAGGGACTGAAGCTATCTTT. Translating gives CASSSFLGTEAIF.

Many counts were recorded for this clonotype. The chain combines TRBV6-5 with TRBJ1-2; D remains unclear. CDR1 and CDR2 from the germline V gene are MNHEY and SVGAGI. Trimming took off 6 bases at V and 5 bases at J, with 7 bases between the two ends. There are 11 residues in the CDR3. The CDR3 spells CASRDRYGYTF. The CDR3 region has the DNA TGTGCCAGCAGGGACCGATATGGCTACACCTTC.

A single count supports this clonotype. A read error may explain this, as a much larger clone is one base away. The chain employs TRBV20-1 and TRBJ2-7; 11 nucleotides match TRBD2. The CDR3 is made up of 13 amino acids. Germline V gene sequence: CDR1 DFQATT, CDR2 SNEGSKA (reference sequence). In DNA form, the CDR3 reads TGCATTGCTACATTAGCGGGAGGGTACGAGCAGTACTTC. It is translated as CIATLAGGYEQYF.